Below are 27 T cell receptor beta chains sequenced from a single sample in a study of identical twins. In TCRdb, the 5' RACE reads were re-called with MiXCR into one record per CDR3 protein. The data show hundreds of thousands of distinct CDR3 sequences, with approximately 6.1% seen just once and about 2% held by the top ten. Sequenced material: naive T cells sorted from blood. Receptors were obtained from a man between 18 and 35 years old in good health.

This clonotype has ten or more counts. The chain links TRBV12-3 or TRBV12-4 to TRBJ1-2; the D gene is possibly TRBD1 (6 bases). The length of the CDR3 is 13 residues. V lost 6 bases to trimming and J lost 4 bases, with 12 bases between them. CDR3 DNA: TGTGCCAGCAGACGACAGGAGTTCTATGGCTACACCTTC. It is translated as CASRRQEFYGYTF.

The J gene is TRBJ2-7, the V gene TRBV19, with D tentatively TRBD2 (6 bases). V dropped 5 bases and J dropped 0 bases, with 17 bases sitting between them. Per germline, CDR1 LNHDA and CDR2 SQIVND (reference sequence). This CDR3 contains 16 residues. The CDR3 sequence: CASSPPPGLFSYEQYF. CDR3 bases: TGTGCCAGTAGTCCCCCCCCGGGACTTTTCTCCTACGAGCAGTACTTC.

The chain recombines TRBV2 with TRBJ2-3; 8 bases map to TRBD1. Germline V lookup: CDR1 SNHLY, CDR2 FYNNEI. This CDR3 has 15 amino acids. J was trimmed by 4 bases and V by 6 bases; bases with no gene match: 9. The CDR3 DNA follows: TGTGCCAGCAGCACGACAGGGGTCGTCCCAGATACGCAGTATTTT. Translating it yields CASSTTGVVPDTQYF. Variable domain in full (rest from reference TRBV2 and TRBJ2-3): EPEVTQTPSHQVTQMGQEVILRCVPISNHLYFYWYRQILGQKVEFLVSFYNNEISEKSEIFDDQFSVERPDGSNFTLKIRSTKLEDSAMYFCASSTTGVVPDTQYFGPGTRLTVL.

Ten or more counts support this clonotype. This chain links TRBV20-1 with TRBJ2-2, with 8 bases that match TRBD2. CDR1 is DFQATT and CDR2 is SNEGSKA in the germline V gene (reference sequence). The trim removed 5 bases at V and 0 bases at J, leaving 2 bases unmatched. This CDR3 region has 14 residues. CDR3 amino acids: CSAVSGTNTGELFF. CDR3 DNA sequence: TGCAGTGCTGTTAGCGGGACGAACACCGGGGAGCTGTTTTTT.

The table lists this clonotype with a few counts. The chain joins TRBV25-1 to TRBJ2-1; D may be TRBD2 (5 bases). CDR1 and CDR2 (germline): MGHDK, SYGVNS. V shed 6 bases and J shed 7 bases, with 19 bases lying between them. There are 15 residues in the CDR3. CDR3 nucleotide sequence: TGTGCCAGCAGCTCGCGGGCGGTGAGGTTTAATGAGCAGTTCTTC. Amino acid sequence: CASSSRAVRFNEQFF. Variable domain in full (rest from reference TRBV25-1 and TRBJ2-1): EADIYQTPRYLVIGTGKKITLECSQTMGHDKMYWYQQDPGMELHLIHYSYGVNSTEKGDLSSESTVSRIRTEHFPLTLESARPSHTSQYLCASSSRAVRFNEQFFGPGTRLTVL.

This clonotype was detected many times. The chain is built from TRBV12-3 or TRBV12-4 and TRBJ2-5; the match to TRBD1 covers 7 bases. Losses at the gene ends were 9 bases for V and 5 bases for J; bases not matched to a gene: 9. This CDR3 contains 13 residues. CDR3 sequence reads: CASTTTGLETQYF. CDR3 bases: TGTGCCAGTACAACGACAGGGCTGGAGACCCAGTACTTC.

Turning to this clonotype: A much bigger clone sits one base away, suggesting this may be a read error. This chain uses TRBV24-1 with TRBJ2-1; TRBD1 agrees at 10 bases. This CDR3 has 16 residues. From germline, CDR1 is KGHDR and CDR2 SFDVKD. The CDR3 DNA reads as TGTGCCACCAGTAGACCGGGACAGGGGACTTACAATGAGCAGCTCTTC. Amino acid sequence: CATSRPGQGTYNEQLF.

The rearrangement joins TRBV4-1 to TRBJ2-2; D is perhaps TRBD1 or TRBD2 (5 bases each). CDR3 size: 15 residues. The germline CDR1 and CDR2 sequences are MGHRA and YSYEKL. Trimming shortened V by 1 base and J by 9 bases, and 15 bases separated the two germline ends. CDR3 residues: CASSQATRGVRELFF. The CDR3 nucleotides are TGCGCCAGCAGCCAAGCGACGAGGGGTGTCCGGGAGCTGTTTTTT.

This clonotype has at least ten counts. The chain couples TRBV12-3 or TRBV12-4 to TRBJ2-2; the match to TRBD2 covers 9 bases. Germline trimming cut 11 bases from V and 2 bases from J; bases unmatched to any gene: 6. The CDR3 has 14 amino acids. The CDR3 DNA is TGTGCCGGGCGGGAGGGCCGAAACACCGGGGAGCTGTTTTTT. It translates to CAGREGRNTGELFF.

V gene TRBV11-2 combines with J gene TRBJ2-1; weak D call: TRBD2 (7 bases). The germline V gene has CDR1 SGHAT and CDR2 FQNNGV. This CDR3 contains 16 residues. Trimming removed 5 bases at V and 3 bases at J, with 17 bases between. The CDR3 sequence: CASSPGVERDYNEQFF. CDR3 in DNA: TGTGCCAGCAGCCCAGGGGTTGAGCGGGACTACAATGAGCAGTTCTTC.

The chain joins TRBV19 to TRBJ1-1; D perhaps matches TRBD1 (5 bases). There are 15 residues in the CDR3. From germline, CDR1 is LNHDA and CDR2 SQIVND (reference sequence). Deletions cut 3 bases from V and 3 bases from J, with 14 bases between. Written as DNA, the CDR3 is TGTGCCAGTAGTATCCGGTCAGGGACCCACACTGAAGCTTTCTTT. Translated: CASSIRSGTHTEAFF.

This chain links TRBV20-1 with TRBJ1-1, with D possibly TRBD1 on 6 matching bases. CDR1 is DFQATT, CDR2 SNEGSKA, per germline (reference sequence). The CDR3 is made up of 13 amino acids. Between the trimmed V and J ends, which lost 6 bases and 4 bases, there was a span of 15 bases. The CDR3 DNA reads TGCAGTGCAGAACAGGGCGGGGGCACTGAAGCTTTCTTT. Its protein product is CSAEQGGGTEAFF.

This clonotype was detected a few times. The chain uses TRBV20-1 and TRBJ2-1, with 10 bases aligning to TRBD2. Germline trimming cut 5 bases from V and 5 bases from J; bases unmatched to any gene: 12. Germline CDR1 is DFQATT and CDR2 is SNEGSKA (reference sequence). The CDR3 covers 16 residues. DNA for the CDR3: TGCAGTGCTTTAACTTCAGCGGGAGGGGTTGACAATGAGCAGTTCTTC. It yields the protein CSALTSAGGVDNEQFF.

At least ten counts were recorded for this clonotype. The rearrangement uses TRBV12-3 or TRBV12-4 and TRBJ2-1; unclear D gene. The length of the CDR3 is 13 residues. The germline V and J ends were trimmed by 4 bases and 7 bases, with 11 bases remaining between them. CDR3 in DNA: TGTGCCAGCAGTTCTTGGATGGGGAATGAGCAGTTCTTC. Residues: CASSSWMGNEQFF.

This clonotype was seen many times. The V gene is TRBV12-3 or TRBV12-4, the J gene TRBJ1-1, with D possibly being TRBD1 (5 bases). V gave up 2 bases and J gave up 0 bases, with 10 bases separating them. The CDR3 runs to 15 residues. This CDR3 is CASSLIGALNTEAFF. In DNA, the CDR3 is TGTGCCAGCAGTTTAATAGGGGCTTTGAACACTGAAGCTTTCTTT.

The CDR3 coding sequence is TGTGCCAGCAGTTCGAGAGGTAGCGGGAGGGTCAGAGGTAATGAGCAGTTCTTC. Translation gives CASSSRGSGRVRGNEQFF. The chain links TRBV6-2 or TRBV6-3 to TRBJ2-1; the match to TRBD2 covers 11 bases. CDR1 is MNHEY and CDR2 is SVGEGT in the germline V gene. This CDR3 has 18 amino acids. The V gene end was trimmed by 4 bases and the J gene end by 7 bases; junction bases not matched to a gene: 15.

This clonotype has ten or more counts. The genes are TRBV29-1 and TRBJ2-2; D uncertain. Between the trimmed V and J ends, which lost 5 bases and 7 bases, there was a span of 8 bases. Germline V gene lookup returns CDR1 SQVTM and CDR2 ANQGSEA. The CDR3 runs to 11 residues. CDR3 sequence: CSVSEHGELFF. The CDR3 nucleotides read TGCAGCGTTAGTGAACACGGGGAGCTGTTTTTT.

A few counts support this clonotype. The chain links TRBV27 to TRBJ1-1, with D uncertain. This CDR3 comprises 16 residues. V was trimmed by 4 bases and J by 10 bases, leaving 25 bases between them. Germline CDR1 MNHEY, CDR2 SMNVEV (reference sequence). Here the CDR3 reads CASSSPLWALNRTAFF. CDR3 DNA sequence: TGTGCCAGCAGTTCCCCCCTTTGGGCTCTCAACCGTACAGCTTTCTTT.

The chain has TRBV27 and TRBJ2-3; 8 positions agree with TRBD2. Germline assignment: CDR1 MNHEY and CDR2 SMNVEV (reference sequence). The CDR3 runs to 15 residues. Germline trimming cut 5 bases from V and 2 bases from J; bases unmatched to any gene: 6. CDR3 bases: TGTGCCAGCAGTCCAGAAGCGGGAGTCACAGATACGCAGTATTTT. Its protein product is CASSPEAGVTDTQYF.

The chain combines TRBV21-1 with TRBJ2-3; the table's D call, TRBD1, has no DNA check behind it. TRBV21-1 is a pseudogene locus. The CDR3 is 15 residues long. CDR3 sequence: CASMGGDRCTDTQYF. The CDR3 region has the DNA TGTGCCAGCATGGGGGGGGACAGGTGCACAGATACGCAGTATTTT.

The rearrangement uses TRBV5-1 and TRBJ1-2; D may be TRBD1 (5 bases). CDR1 and CDR2 (germline): SGHRS, YFSETQ. V gave up 7 bases and J gave up 8 bases, with 21 bases separating them. This CDR3 is built from 14 residues. The CDR3 DNA reads TGCGCCAGCGGCGCGGGGCCCACGACGGCGGGCTACACCTTC. It codes for CASGAGPTTAGYTF.

This clonotype has at least ten counts. The J gene is TRBJ1-1, the V gene TRBV29-1; D is possibly TRBD1 (5 bases). CDR3 length equals 13 residues. Germline V gene lookup returns CDR1 SQVTM and CDR2 ANQGSEA. Trimming removed 1 base at V and 2 bases at J, with 8 bases between. The CDR3 DNA is TGCAGCGTTGAAGGACAGCTCAACACTGAAGCTTTCTTT. Translating it yields CSVEGQLNTEAFF.

This clonotype came up many times. The genes are TRBV4-3 and TRBJ2-1; TRBD2 agrees at 10 bases. Trimming at V came to 0 bases and at J to 6 bases, leaving 8 bases not matched to a gene. Germline CDR1 is LGHNA and CDR2 is YSLEER. This CDR3 region has 17 residues. The CDR3 DNA reads as TGCGCCAGCAGCCAAGAGGTGGGGCTAGCGGGGGCCAATGAGCAGTTCTTC. This encodes CASSQEVGLAGANEQFF.

This clonotype has a handful of counts. The rearrangement uses TRBV6-2 or TRBV6-3 and TRBJ2-1; the match to TRBD2 covers 12 bases. Germline V lookup: CDR1 MNHEY, CDR2 SVGEGT. This CDR3 has 20 residues. With 4 bases clipped from V and 5 bases from J, the junction kept 18 bases outside the gene matches. The CDR3 DNA reads as TGTGCCAGCAGTTCCCTCGGACTAGCGGGATACGAGGGGGGTAACAATGAGCAGTTCTTC. Translation gives CASSSLGLAGYEGGNNEQFF.

This clonotype has a handful of counts. The chain employs TRBV18 and TRBJ1-5; tentative D call: TRBD1 (6 bases). CDR3 size: 15 residues. V lost 2 bases and J lost 2, with 10 bases in between. Germline CDR1 KGHSH, CDR2 LQKENI. The CDR3 sequence: CASSPAGARNQPQHF. The CDR3 DNA follows: TGTGCCAGCTCACCAGCGGGGGCCCGCAATCAGCCCCAGCATTTT.

The chain recombines TRBV20-1 with TRBJ2-1, with 8 nucleotides matching TRBD2. CDR3 size: 14 residues. CDR1 DFQATT and CDR2 SNEGSKA come from the germline V gene (reference sequence). V lost 5 bases, J lost 1 base, and 4 bases stayed unmatched. The CDR3, as DNA: TGCAGTGCTTGGGGACTAGGTTCCTACAATGAGCAGTTCTTC. This gives the protein CSAWGLGSYNEQFF.

The chain joins TRBV4-1 to TRBJ2-4; unclear D gene. Deletions cut 5 bases from V and 0 bases from J, with 11 bases between. CDR1 is MGHRA, CDR2 YSYEKL, per germline. The CDR3 spans 15 residues. The CDR3 region has the DNA TGCGCCAGCAGCGCTTACATCGTAGCCAAAAACATTCAGTACTTC. This gives the protein CASSAYIVAKNIQYF.